This T cell receptor (beta chain) was recorded in a study of blood T cell repertoires in COVID-19. For the study at large: Samples representing acute and convalescent COVID-19 were sourced from the United States, Italy and Spain. The analysed material was cDNA or gDNA that came from T cells, B-cell-depleted T cells, or PBMCs.

This CDR3 has 16 amino acids. Germline CDR1 is LNHDA and CDR2 is SQIVND (reference sequence). Trimming left V 5 bases short and J 9 bases short, with 23 bases between. Profiling relied on immunoSEQ multiplex PCR, and the TCRdb table lists in-frame clones only, not all of them. The table lists about 150,000 clones, 87% of them singletons. This clonotype was obtained from a man aged 80 or over with acute or convalescent COVID-19. The rearrangement joins TRBV19 to TRBJ1-5, with a tentative D call TRBD1 (6 bases). The sequenced sample was peripheral blood. In nucleotides, the CDR3 is TGTGCCAGTAGTCCCCACCCGGGACATGGGGTGACGCCCCAGCATTTT. Translation gives CASSPHPGHGVTPQHF.